This entry lists 10 T cell receptor beta chains sequenced from one sample in a study of blood T cell repertoires in COVID-19. Repertoires were generated with immunoSEQ multiplex PCR, while TCRdb's copy carries only in-frame clones and drops some. The sample comprises 90,000 to 120,000 clones, roughly 85% of which are singletons, and less than 2.5% rests with the top ten. The sample consisted of peripheral blood. The receptors originated from a human donor in a cohort sampled during active COVID-19.

As concerns this clone: This same CDR3 is encoded by further DNA sequences in the sample. The J gene is TRBJ2-3, the V gene TRBV5-1; D may be TRBD1 (5 bases). The CDR3 contains 15 residues. Germline CDR1 SGHRS, CDR2 YFSETQ. Trimming removed 0 bases at V and 0 bases at J, with 8 bases between. The CDR3 DNA reads as TGCGCCAGCAGCTTGGGGCAGGGCAGCACAGATACGCAGTATTTT. Its translation is CASSLGQGSTDTQYF.

The genes are TRBV2 and TRBJ2-2; possible D gene TRBD2, 7 bases. Germline-derived CDR1 and CDR2 are SNHLY and FYNNEI. This CDR3 has 16 amino acids. V dropped 0 bases and J dropped 7 bases, with 15 bases sitting between them. The CDR3, as DNA: TGTGCCAGCAGTGAAGCTGAAGGGGGGAGGGACGGGGAGCTGTTTTTT. This codes for CASSEAEGGRDGELFF.

This chain uses TRBV27 with TRBJ2-3; 9 bases align to TRBD2. Germline CDR1 is MNHEY and CDR2 is SMNVEV (reference sequence). This CDR3 is 16 amino acids long. With 0 bases clipped from V and 4 bases from J, the junction kept 5 bases outside the gene matches. CDR3 in amino acids: CASSLSAGGLPDTQYF. As DNA, the CDR3 is TGTGCCAGCAGTTTATCTGCGGGGGGGCTCCCAGATACGCAGTATTTT.

V usage is TRBV2 and J usage is TRBJ2-1, with D perhaps matching TRBD1 (5 bases). Germline-derived CDR1 and CDR2 are SNHLY and FYNNEI. The CDR3 covers 15 residues. Trimming pared 5 bases from V and 0 bases from J, leaving 11 bases between. In DNA form, the CDR3 reads TGTGCCAGCAGTCTGGACACGAGCTCCTACAATGAGCAGTTCTTC. It specifies CASSLDTSSYNEQFF.

CDR3 DNA: TGTGCCACCAGCAGTGAGGACAGGTCCTACACCTTC. It translates to CATSSEDRSYTF. The chain carries TRBV15 and TRBJ1-2, with TRBD1 matching 7 bases. The CDR3 contains 12 residues. Germline CDR1 LNHNV, CDR2 YYDKDF (reference sequence). V lost 3 bases and J lost 10; bases outside the gene matches: 5.

The chain employs TRBV5-4 and TRBJ2-7; TRBD2 aligns across 8 bases. V was clipped by 0 bases and J by 4 bases; unmatched bases: 6. The CDR3 is 15 residues long. Germline V gives CDR1 SGHNT, CDR2 YYREEE (reference sequence). The CDR3 loop is CASSLAGSGAYEQYF. The CDR3 bases are TGTGCCAGCAGCTTGGCGGGTAGCGGGGCATACGAGCAGTACTTC.

The J gene is TRBJ1-2, the V gene TRBV29-1; possibly TRBD1 for D (5 bases). CDR3 length: 14 residues. V was trimmed by 0 bases and J by 7 bases, leaving 15 bases between them. Germline CDR1 and CDR2: SQVTM and ANQGSEA. The CDR3 DNA sequence: TGCAGCGTTGAAGACGTTGCAAGGGGCCCTGGCTACACCTTC. Translation gives CSVEDVARGPGYTF.

The CDR3: CASSLEGGSSYEQYF. For the CDR3, the DNA is TGTGCCAGCAGCTTGGAAGGCGGAAGCTCCTACGAGCAGTACTTC. The V call is TRBV5-5, the J call TRBJ2-7; no firm D call. V was cut by 0 bases and J by 0 bases, with 10 bases left in between. Germline loops: CDR1 SGHKS, CDR2 YYEKEE (reference sequence). The CDR3 totals 15 residues.

The chain has TRBV6-1 and TRBJ1-2, with TRBD1 identical over 8 bases. With 8 bases clipped from V and 8 bases from J, the junction kept 13 bases outside the gene matches. The CDR3 length is 14 residues. From germline, CDR1 is MNHNS and CDR2 SASEGT. CDR3 residues: CASFEAAGGAGYTF. CDR3 nucleotides: TGTGCCAGCTTTGAAGCTGCAGGGGGCGCGGGCTACACCTTC.

The sample holds a few counts of this clone. The rearrangement joins TRBV5-5 to TRBJ2-7, with 10 nucleotides matching TRBD1. Trimming removed 3 bases from V and 11 bases from J; junction bases left unmatched: 8. Germline CDR1 is SGHKS and CDR2 is YYEKEE (reference sequence). The CDR3 length is 13 residues. CDR3 nucleotides: TGTGCCAGCAGCTCCCTGGAGGGACAGGGGAAGTACTTC. Its translation: CASSSLEGQGKYF.